This TCR beta chain is drawn from a study of cytomegalovirus exposure and HLA in healthy donors (dated by TCRdb to 2016 to 2017). About the study as a whole: In an earlier analysis of some 550 of the donors, around 290 Gb of sequence data and 100 million or so unique TCR beta sequences from 150 million to 200 million T cells were reported. All discovery cohort repertoires had been generated using a single sequencing platform. The study was designed to test whether signatures of past pathogen exposure could be identified by cataloging public T cell receptors. A later analysis re-analyzed previously published TCR beta repertoires from about 600 donors and added high-resolution HLA genotyping to study TCR occurrence patterns. Donor age, sex, ethnicity and CMV serostatus were compiled alongside the repertoire data. Class I and class II HLA loci were covered by the typing at four-digit resolution. An early release that covered approximately 600 HLA-typed donors contained 250 to 350 gigabases of sequencing data and 80 million or so unique TCR sequences. The T cell repertoires of 670 or so subjects were profiled by immunosequencing and related to cytomegalovirus serostatus. High-throughput TCR immunosequencing, statistical association of individual TCRs with disease status, and machine learning were combined to predict cytomegalovirus infection status. On average, roughly 240,000 unique TCR beta nucleotide sequences were sequenced per donor among some 430 genotyped donors of the cohort, with around 19% of those sequences being non-productive. The later analysis used no new phenotypic data to find candidate immune exposures, relying instead on TCR beta sequences and their occurrence across donors. Four or five DR-DQ haplotypes were treated as single units for association and clustering because of strong linkage in the cohort. Genome-wide SNP genotypes for about 55% of the roughly 670 donors were used in a later genetic analysis, which treated that subset as a discovery cohort. To decide whether each TCR beta V gene segment behaved as functional or pseudogenic, an earlier analysis of some 600 of the donors relied on high-throughput TCR beta sequencing. The number of donors typed differed by locus, with 629-630 for A, B, C, DRB1 and DQB1, 522 for DQA1, nearly 610 for DPA1, and 400 to 490 for DPB1. Along with the approximately 700-subject first cohort, a separate validation cohort of 120 different subjects was used. Among the roughly 430 genotyped donors, approximately 76% belonged to the genetic ancestry cluster associated with self-reported Caucasian donors.

The library was built by means of the immunoSEQ multiplex PCR assay. A mixture of 60 forward primers for TCR Vbeta segments and 13 reverse primers for TCR Jbeta segments was used in the multiplex PCR. The CDR3 region of rearranged TCR beta genes was amplified from genomic DNA with a multiplex PCR assay. The Illumina HiSeq System was used to sequence the amplified TCR beta libraries as 87-base-pair reads. The source study handled its data this way. In a later analysis, around 80 million unique TCR beta chains were counted across the approximately 620 repertoires, and about 9.9 million of these chains were shared by at least two donors. A nearest-neighbor algorithm error-corrected the raw reads and collapsed the reads into unique sequences, merging closely related sequences to remove PCR and sequencing errors. To assign V, D and J gene segments, CDR3 sequences were aligned to IMGT reference sequences. For a sequence to be retained, at least a six-nucleotide match to both a V gene segment and a J gene segment was required. Rearrangements were classified as productive when the CDR3 lacked stop codons and remained in frame with V and J, and all other rearrangements were classified as non-productive. Following IMGT convention, CDR3 was defined as the stretch from the second conserved V-encoded cysteine to the conserved J-encoded phenylalanine. The earlier analysis of about 640 of the donors excluded any sequence lacking an unambiguous match to a single V gene segment. An earlier analysis of almost 600 of the donors classified V segments as functional when productive rearrangements were above 56.7% and as segregating when the standard deviation between donors was above 5%. A statistical classification framework was built for diagnosing cytomegalovirus status from the catalog of TCR beta chain sequences. V and J gene assignment, in a later analysis, came from comparing TCR nucleotide sequences with IMGT/GENE-DB human TR gene sequences. In a later analysis, CDR3 sequences and most-parsimonious VDJ recombination scenarios were assigned using the TCRdist pipeline. In a later analysis, every TCR beta chain was defined by the combination of its CDR3 amino acid sequence and its V-gene family, and reads without a unique V-gene family were dropped. A later analysis removed several hundred highly shared, low-generation-probability nucleotide sequences to deal with suspected cross-contamination and a sequencing artifact. A later analysis calculated a clonal expansion index for each public chain from normalized within-repertoire ranks of inferred template counts. A later analysis computed generation probabilities with a VDJ recombination model fitted to out-of-frame rearrangements, and checked the results against IGoR. In a later analysis, TCR-TCR, TCR-HLA and TCR-CMV co-occurrence was scored with hypergeometric tests, and a repertoire-size bias correction was applied to TCR pairs. A later analysis estimated false discovery rates by permuting HLA or CMV assignments 20 times. A later analysis grouped co-occurring TCRs with DBSCAN, adding TCRdist sequence similarity when clustering within HLA-allele-positive subsets. Repertoires with fewer than 30,000 or more than 120,000 public chains, plus five repertoires with anomalous nucleotide sharing, were excluded from co-occurrence clustering. TCRdb carries this immuneACCESS record with in-frame sequences only. Its versions omit some clonotypes, under half of them owing to an unresolved V gene in the studies checked, with the rest unexplained. V, J and clone size were drawn from that table, and D and trimming were deduced from the DNA. The record for this sample contains more than 70,000 clones. The ten largest account for over 1.2% of the sample.

The research as a whole found: Because HLA typing was missing for some donors at each locus, association tests included only the typed subset. A cluster of highly shared sequence variants was judged likely to be a technical artifact of the sequencing pipeline. Immune exposure information for the cohort was limited to CMV serostatus. Several of the top co-occurrence clusters appeared to be linked to parvovirus B19, influenza, CMV and Epstein-Barr virus, according to a later analysis. When HLA alleles, especially DR and DQ, strongly co-occurred, attributing TCR associations to individual alleles was difficult. The 87-base-pair reads could not distinguish some IMGT-functional V segments, including TRBV6-2 and TRBV6-3, so those segments were excluded. Only TCR beta chains were sequenced in this cohort, and the absence of alpha or paired-chain data limited detectable features. Linkage disequilibrium might explain the correlated functional status among segregating V segments, but an unknown experimental factor could not be excluded. The authors suggested that the approach could potentially be generalized to other disease states and immunological phenotypes. The study listed approximately 150 TCR beta chains as associated with cytomegalovirus. In a later analysis, most CMV-associated TCR beta chains were found to appear HLA-restricted, with HLA associations seemingly driven largely by CMV exposure. Sequencing depth was assumed to be roughly uniform across donors in the presence/absence analyses, though that assumption may not hold. Because counts were too low, more than 15 rarely observed V segments, including chromosome 9 orphons, were left out of the earlier analysis of 587 of the donors. According to a later genetic analysis, donors in an Asian-associated ancestry cluster had fewer N-insertions in productive TCRs than the approximately 650-donor mean. In vitro tests confirmed that three of the cytomegalovirus-associated TCR beta chains recognize cytomegalovirus antigens. A later analysis associated some 17,000 TCR beta sequences with specific HLA alleles at a false discovery rate of 0.05. An association between a missense DCLRE1C variant and V-gene and J-gene trimming of TCR beta chains was found in a later genetic analysis and replicated in an independent cohort. In a later analysis, the rate of TCR association differed among HLA loci, with DRB1 alleles having the most associated TCRs and HLA-C alleles having the fewest. Broadly in line with IMGT annotations, most TCR beta V segments showed up in productive rearrangements about 87% or about 30% of the time in an earlier analysis of 587 of the donors. In a later analysis, HLA-associated TCR beta chains were found to be more clonally expanded and to have lower generation probabilities than equally common non-associated chains. The classifier was reported to diagnose cytomegalovirus status with high specificity and sensitivity in both the original and validation cohorts. A further reported finding was that TCR beta sequences accurately predicted the HLA-A and HLA-B alleles for most subjects in the first cohort. Across donors, most TCR sequences were observed very rarely, whereas some public TCRs were present in many individuals.

In total, 600 or so healthy bone marrow donors made up the cohort. At the time of sampling, all cohort members were nominally healthy, though unrecorded immune exposures were likely present. The donor was CMV seronegative and belonged to the group of several hundred seronegative cohort members. Each donor provided a peripheral blood sample, and peripheral blood mononuclear cells were used for TCR beta sequencing. Genomic DNA was extracted from the blood cell samples with the Qiagen DNeasy Blood Extraction Kit. Worth noting for this clone: Its specific antigen is unknown.

Spanning cysteine to phenylalanine, the CDR3 consists of 18 amino acids. CDR3 DNA only is kept here, 54 bases in frame from base 1. V is trimmed back by 0 bases and J by 1 base, and the junction contains 5 bases that no gene match accounts for. The germline V gene (reference sequence) specifies GTSNPN as CDR1 and SVGIG as CDR2. The chain is made from TRBV30 and TRBJ2-1, and 14 junctional nucleotides match TRBD2. The receptor was derived from a woman aged 60-70 years in good health and CMV-seronegative. The sequenced sample was PBMCs. This receptor carries the CDR3 CAWSVGTSGSRSYNEQFF. The DNA is TGTGCCTGGAGTGTGGGGACTAGCGGGAGCCGTTCCTACAATGAGCAGTTCTTC.